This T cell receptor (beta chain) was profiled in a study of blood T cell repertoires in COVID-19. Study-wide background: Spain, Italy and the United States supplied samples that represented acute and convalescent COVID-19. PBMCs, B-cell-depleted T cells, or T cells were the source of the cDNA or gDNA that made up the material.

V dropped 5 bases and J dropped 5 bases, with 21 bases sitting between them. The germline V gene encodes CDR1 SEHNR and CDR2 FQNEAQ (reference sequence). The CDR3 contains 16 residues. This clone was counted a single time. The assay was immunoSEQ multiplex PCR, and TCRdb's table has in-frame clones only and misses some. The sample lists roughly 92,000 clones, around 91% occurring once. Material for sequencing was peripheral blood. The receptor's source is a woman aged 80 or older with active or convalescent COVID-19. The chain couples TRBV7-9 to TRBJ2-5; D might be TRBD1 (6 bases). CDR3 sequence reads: CASSPSRNRAVETQYF. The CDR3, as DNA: TGTGCCAGCAGCCCCTCCCGGAACAGGGCGGTTGAGACCCAGTACTTC.